This T cell receptor beta chain was captured by sequencing in a study of shared clonotypes between healthy human individuals. Study-wide results and caveats: The rarefaction results pointed to incomplete sorted-subset sequencing despite large depth.

From CD4+ cells came CD45RA+ naive and CD45RA-negative memory subsets. In germline, CDR1 is MNHNS, CDR2 SASEGT. Trimming took 1 base from V and 8 from J, leaving 11 bases between them. The CDR3 covers 13 residues. This clone was counted between two and nine times. Its antigen is not identified. Libraries were prepared by immunoSEQ multiplex PCR; TCRdb keeps only in-frame clonotypes and omits some of them. The data contain about 710,000 clones, more than 70% of them singletons. V is TRBV6-1 and J is TRBJ1-2; D gene unclear. The TCR comes from a woman aged 30 to 39 in good health. The sequenced sample consisted of memory CD4+ T cells sorted from blood. Stated subset: CD45RA-negative fraction. The CDR3 reads CASSEGWTFGYTF. CDR3 nucleotide sequence: TGTGCCAGCAGTGAAGGGTGGACGTTCGGCTACACCTTC.